Presented here are 19 T cell receptor beta chains from one specimen sequenced in a study of cytomegalovirus exposure and HLA in healthy donors. Data came from immunoSEQ multiplex PCR; TCRdb stores just in-frame clones and leaves some out. The sample contains about 140,000 clones, just under 85% of which appear only once. Input material: PBMCs. These receptors were obtained from a woman aged 30 to 39 in good health and CMV-seronegative.

The chain couples TRBV5-1 to TRBJ2-5; TRBD1 matches 7 bases. The CDR3 is made up of 14 amino acids. Trimming at V came to 3 bases and at J to 3 bases, leaving 5 bases not matched to a gene. The germline V gene encodes CDR1 SGHRS and CDR2 YFSETQ. The CDR3 is CASSSQGREETQYF. CDR3 nucleotides: TGCGCCAGCAGCTCACAGGGGAGAGAAGAGACCCAGTACTTC.

This clone occurred many times. The chain has TRBV27 and TRBJ1-1, with a possible D match to TRBD1 (5 bases). The CDR3 sequence is 13 residues long. The germline V gene has CDR1 MNHEY and CDR2 SMNVEV (reference sequence). Deletions cut 6 bases from V and 4 bases from J, with 12 bases between. In DNA form, the CDR3 reads TGTGCCAGCAGGCCCGCGGGGGGCACTGAAGCTTTCTTT. This translates into CASRPAGGTEAFF.

This clone has more than one count but fewer than ten. This rearrangement joins TRBV2 to TRBJ1-5; TRBD1 is a possible D gene (5 bases). Trimming stripped 9 bases from V and 2 bases from J, with 11 bases between. The CDR3 loop spans 13 amino acids. Germline V gene lookup returns CDR1 SNHLY and CDR2 FYNNEI. The DNA for the CDR3 is TGTGCCAGTGGGGGGGATCGCAATCAGCCCCAGCATTTT. This encodes CASGGDRNQPQHF.

The rearrangement joins TRBV25-1 to TRBJ2-2; maybe TRBD1 (5 bases). CDR1 MGHDK and CDR2 SYGVNS come from the germline V gene. V dropped 3 bases and J dropped 5 bases, with 13 bases sitting between them. The CDR3 length is 15 residues. The DNA for the CDR3 is TGTGCCAGCAGTGACTCGGGCAGGGCGACCGGGGAGCTGTTTTTT. As protein: CASSDSGRATGELFF.

V is TRBV28 and J is TRBJ2-5; 11 nucleotides match TRBD2. The CDR3 is 16 residues long. V lost 1 base to trimming and J lost 6 bases; unmatched junction nucleotides: 7. Germline-derived CDR1 and CDR2 are MDHEN and SYDVKM. The CDR3 nucleotides read TGTGCCAGCAGTTTATTTCTAGCGGGGGGACGGAAGACCCAGTACTTC. Its translation: CASSLFLAGGRKTQYF.

This clone was seen a few times. The chain carries TRBV7-2 and TRBJ1-5; the D is unclear. The germline V gene has CDR1 SGHTA and CDR2 FQGNSA. There are 16 residues in the CDR3. V was shortened by 1 base and J by 3 bases, with 13 bases between the two germline ends. The CDR3 loop reads CASSLGGPRINQPQHF. The DNA for the CDR3 is TGTGCCAGCAGCTTAGGAGGGCCCCGCATCAATCAGCCCCAGCATTTT.

The chain is built from TRBV2 and TRBJ2-3; perhaps TRBD1 as D (6 bases). The germline CDR1 and CDR2 sequences are SNHLY and FYNNEI. V was pared by 5 bases and J by 0 bases, with 15 bases between. This CDR3 is built from 16 residues. For the CDR3, the DNA is TGTGCCAGCAGTTTAGGGGGTTTCGCTAGCACAGATACGCAGTATTTT. Translating it yields CASSLGGFASTDTQYF.

V and J are TRBV18 and TRBJ1-1; D is possibly TRBD1 (5 bases). Trimming shortened V by 1 base and J by 4 bases, and 10 bases separated the two germline ends. Germline assignment: CDR1 KGHSH and CDR2 LQKENI. The CDR3 is 14 residues long. Here the CDR3 DNA reads TGTGCCAGCTCACCACTGGGACTAATCACTGAAGCTTTCTTT. Amino acids: CASSPLGLITEAFF.

The rearrangement uses TRBV5-1 and TRBJ2-1, with 11 bases matching TRBD2. Germline V gives CDR1 SGHRS, CDR2 YFSETQ. Unmatched junction bases numbered 4, after V lost 7 bases and J lost 4 bases. The CDR3 is 14 amino acids. The CDR3 region has the DNA TGCGCCAGCGGCGCTAGCGGGGGGTACAATGAGCAGTTCTTC. It specifies CASGASGGYNEQFF.

This clone was seen just once. The rearrangement links TRBV5-1 to TRBJ1-1, with 7 bases fitting TRBD1. J lost 5 bases, V lost 4 bases, and 8 bases had no gene match. This CDR3 comprises 14 residues. The germline V gene encodes CDR1 SGHRS and CDR2 YFSETQ. The CDR3 DNA sequence: TGCGCCAGCAGCCGCACCGGGACAGCTACTGAAGCTTTCTTT. Its protein product is CASSRTGTATEAFF.

The V and J genes are TRBV9 and TRBJ1-3; 9 bases are a match to TRBD1. The trim removed 3 bases at V and 2 bases at J, leaving 3 bases unmatched. Germline lookup yields CDR1 SGDLS and CDR2 YYNGEE. This CDR3 is built from 15 residues. This chain's CDR3 is CASSGTGGTGNTIYF. The CDR3 nucleotides are TGTGCCAGCAGCGGTACAGGGGGCACTGGAAACACCATATATTTT.

The chain employs TRBV4-3 and TRBJ2-7, with 8 bases that match TRBD1. Trimming cost V 1 base and J 4 bases; bases outside gene matches: 12. The CDR3 sequence is 17 residues long. From germline, CDR1 is LGHNA and CDR2 YSLEER. CDR3 region: CASSQAPPGGVRYEQYF. CDR3 in DNA: TGCGCCAGCAGCCAAGCCCCACCAGGGGGCGTGAGGTACGAGCAGTACTTC.

V usage is TRBV6-6 and J usage is TRBJ2-1; 11 bases map to TRBD2. The CDR3 runs 14 residues. CDR1 is MNHNY, CDR2 SVGAGI, per germline (reference sequence). V dropped 6 bases and J dropped 10; count of bases not matched to a gene: 8. CDR3 sequence reads: CASRLTSGGGEQFF. Here the CDR3 DNA reads TGTGCCAGCAGACTTACTAGCGGGGGCGGCGAGCAGTTCTTC.

This clone ranks as medium-sized. This sequence joins TRBV14 and TRBJ1-2; possible D gene TRBD1, 6 bases. The CDR3 is made up of 14 amino acids. V was trimmed by 2 bases and J by 4 bases, leaving 11 bases between them. Germline-derived CDR1 and CDR2 are SGHDN and FVKESK. CDR3 sequence reads: CASSQQQGAYGYTF. The CDR3 nucleotides read TGTGCCAGCAGCCAACAACAGGGTGCCTATGGCTACACCTTC.

The chain couples TRBV9 to TRBJ1-2, with 7 bases matching TRBD1. The CDR3 has 16 amino acids. The germline V gene encodes CDR1 SGDLS and CDR2 YYNGEE. Unmatched junction bases numbered 11, after V lost 2 bases and J lost 4 bases. CDR3 region: CASSVVDRPSIYGYTF. The CDR3 bases are TGTGCCAGCAGCGTGGTGGACAGGCCATCGATCTATGGCTACACCTTC.

The chain employs TRBV5-6 and TRBJ1-3, with D possibly being TRBD1 (5 bases). Between the trimmed V and J ends, which lost 0 bases and 4 bases, there was a span of 11 bases. The CDR3 spans 15 residues. Germline CDR1 SGHDT, CDR2 YYEEEE. The DNA of the CDR3 is TGTGCCAGCAGCTTGGTTGGGGCGCTGGGAAACACCATATATTTT. It encodes CASSLVGALGNTIYF.

This clone has only a few counts. This chain uses TRBV1 with TRBJ2-7; TRBD2, the table's D call, was not compared with the DNA. TRBV1 is assigned pseudogene status. CDR3 length: 16 residues. CDR3 bases: TGCACCAGCAGCCAAGATCGTGGCGGGGGGGGACACGAGCAGTACTTC. This translates into CTSSQDRGGGGHEQYF.

The gene calls are TRBV15 and TRBJ2-1; 8 bases map to TRBD2. The V segment lost 0 bases and the J segment 0 bases; nucleotides outside the gene matches: 7. Looked up from germline, CDR1 is LNHNV and CDR2 is YYDKDF (reference sequence). The length of the CDR3 is 18 residues. CDR3 protein: CATSRESGGVSSYNEQFF. The CDR3 DNA sequence: TGTGCCACCAGCAGAGAATCGGGGGGGGTGAGCTCCTACAATGAGCAGTTCTTC. The variable domain in full, with the rest retrieved from reference TRBV15 and TRBJ2-1, is DAMVIQNPRYQVTQFGKPVTLSCSQTLNHNVMYWYQQKSSQAPKLLFHYYDKDFNNEADTPDNFQSRRPNTSFCFLDIRSPGLGDTAMYLCATSRESGGVSSYNEQFFGPGTRLTVL.

The chain employs TRBV6-5 and TRBJ1-2, with 9 bases aligning to TRBD1. The V and J ends lost 8 bases and 6 bases, in that order; junction bases with no gene match: 7. Germline loops: CDR1 MNHEY, CDR2 SVGAGI. The CDR3 is made up of 13 amino acids. For the CDR3, the DNA is TGTGCCAGCTACGACAGGGGGTTGAATGGCTACACCTTC. This gives the protein CASYDRGLNGYTF.